The next 24 T cell receptor beta chains were all read from a single sample in a study of shared clonotypes between healthy human individuals. The data were produced by immunoSEQ multiplex PCR, yet TCRdb's version contains in-frame clones alone and is incomplete. The sample includes more than 400,000 clones, 95% to 96% seen only once; the top ten take nearly 0.065%. The sample taken for sequencing was naive CD4+ T cells sorted from blood. Stated subset: CD45RA+ positively selected. The receptors shown here come from a woman aged 30 to 39 in good health.

This chain joins TRBV5-1 and TRBJ2-3, with 13 bases fitting TRBD2. Germline lookup yields CDR1 SGHRS and CDR2 YFSETQ. The CDR3 sequence is 15 residues long. V lost 6 bases and J lost 6; bases outside the gene matches: 7. The CDR3 here is CASTRTSGSFDTQYF. The CDR3 DNA is TGCGCCAGCACCCGGACTAGCGGGAGTTTTGATACGCAGTATTTT.

The chain couples TRBV28 to TRBJ1-5; no reliable D call. V gave up 3 bases and J gave up 5 bases, with 8 bases separating them. Germline lookup yields CDR1 MDHEN and CDR2 SYDVKM. There are 13 residues in the CDR3. CDR3 DNA: TGTGCCAGCAGTTTTGGAGAATATCAGCCCCAGCATTTT. It translates to CASSFGEYQPQHF.

The chain is built from TRBV29-1 and TRBJ2-1, with D unclear. The CDR3 has 12 amino acids. Germline values: CDR1 SQVTM, CDR2 ANQGSEA. Deletions cut 4 bases from V and 4 bases from J, with 8 bases between. The CDR3 DNA sequence: TGCAGCGTTGCCACAGCATACAATGAGCAGTTCTTC. Amino acids: CSVATAYNEQFF.

This chain links TRBV10-3 with TRBJ1-1; possible D gene TRBD1, 6 bases. CDR1 is ENHRY, CDR2 SYGVKD, per germline. The CDR3 length is 14 residues. The V and J ends lost 8 bases and 0 bases respectively, with 13 bases between them. CDR3 protein: CAIAREGVNTEAFF. CDR3 in DNA: TGTGCCATCGCCCGGGAGGGGGTGAACACTGAAGCTTTCTTT.

The CDR3, as DNA: TGTGCCATCAGCCGTGGTGCGGGAGGGGCCGGGGAGCTGTTTTTT. Protein product: CAISRGAGGAGELFF. The rearrangement uses TRBV10-3 and TRBJ2-2, with 9 bases matching TRBD2. V lost 6 bases, J lost 6 bases, and 8 bases stayed unmatched. The CDR3 extends over 15 amino acids. Germline loops: CDR1 ENHRY, CDR2 SYGVKD.

This clone was detected only once. The rearrangement joins TRBV2 to TRBJ1-4, with no clear D. V was pared by 7 bases and J by 0 bases, with 9 bases between. The germline gives CDR1 SNHLY, CDR2 FYNNEI. The CDR3 spans 14 residues. The CDR3 loop is CASIGSSTNEKLFF. CDR3 nucleotide sequence: TGTGCCAGCATTGGTTCCTCAACTAATGAAAAACTGTTTTTT.

This clone was recorded once. V is TRBV4-1 and J is TRBJ2-7; D is perhaps TRBD2 (6 bases). The V gene's germline CDR1 is MGHRA and CDR2 YSYEKL. V was shortened by 1 base and J by 3 bases, with 19 bases between the two germline ends. The CDR3 totals 17 residues. The CDR3, as DNA: TGCGCCAGCAGCCAAGGCCGCGGGCGTAATAGCGGCTACGAGCAGTACTTC. Its protein product is CASSQGRGRNSGYEQYF.

The sample holds one count of this clone. V gene TRBV28 combines with J gene TRBJ2-3; the D gene could be TRBD1 or TRBD2 (5 bases each). The CDR3 extends over 14 amino acids. Germline loops: CDR1 MDHEN, CDR2 SYDVKM. V was trimmed by 10 bases and J by 0 bases, leaving 14 bases between them. CDR3 sequence reads: CATCRDQSTDTQYF. CDR3 DNA: TGTGCCACCTGCCGGGACCAGAGCACAGATACGCAGTATTTT.

V usage is TRBV19 and J usage is TRBJ2-1, with D possibly TRBD1 on 5 matching bases. The germline gives CDR1 LNHDA, CDR2 SQIVND (reference sequence). Trimming cost V 4 bases and J 11 bases, with 15 bases left between them. The CDR3 length is 13 residues. In nucleotides, the CDR3 is TGTGCCAGTAGTAACTTGCCCAGGGCGCAGCAGTTCTTC. Translation gives CASSNLPRAQQFF.

This chain joins TRBV29-1 and TRBJ2-7, with 8 bases lining up with TRBD2. Germline CDR1 SQVTM, CDR2 ANQGSEA. Unmatched junction bases numbered 8, after V lost 4 bases and J lost 3 bases. The CDR3 is 14 residues long. Written as DNA, the CDR3 is TGCAGCGTTGCGGAGCGGGAGTTTCACTACGAGCAGTACTTC. Translated, it gives CSVAEREFHYEQYF.

The chain employs TRBV5-1 and TRBJ1-1; TRBD1 matches at 7 bases. Germline V gives CDR1 SGHRS, CDR2 YFSETQ. With V trimmed by 4 bases and J by 2 bases, 2 bases remained unmatched. The CDR3 extends over 13 amino acids. Here the CDR3 reads CASSTGVNTEAFF. CDR3 nucleotide sequence: TGCGCCAGCAGCACAGGGGTCAACACTGAAGCTTTCTTT.

The chain is built from TRBV29-1 and TRBJ2-3, with D uncertain. Per the germline V gene, CDR1 is SQVTM and CDR2 is ANQGSEA. V was shortened by 7 bases and J by 4 bases, with 9 bases between the two germline ends. CDR3 length: 11 amino acids. The CDR3 spells CSAAPPDTQYF. DNA for the CDR3: TGCAGCGCCGCCCCTCCAGATACGCAGTATTTT.

The chain couples TRBV27 to TRBJ1-5; D gene unclear. The germline V gene encodes CDR1 MNHEY and CDR2 SMNVEV (reference sequence). This CDR3 comprises 13 residues. Deletions cut 8 bases from V and 3 bases from J, with 11 bases between. CDR3 DNA sequence: TGTGCCAGCCGACCTTGGGCCAATCAGCCCCAGCATTTT. Encoded protein: CASRPWANQPQHF.

The chain employs TRBV28 and TRBJ2-1; D not resolved. Germline V gene sequence: CDR1 MDHEN, CDR2 SYDVKM. V was cut by 6 bases and J by 4 bases, with 13 bases left in between. CDR3 length: 14 residues. This CDR3 is CASRPRIQYNEQFF. As DNA, the CDR3 is TGTGCCAGCAGACCAAGGATACAATACAATGAGCAGTTCTTC.

This clone is a singleton in its sample. The chain employs TRBV6-7 and TRBJ2-5; D remains unclear. TRBV6-7 is flagged as an ORF with uncertain function. The CDR3 length is 14 residues. V lost 3 bases and J 1 base, leaving 9 bases between the germline ends. The CDR3 DNA reads as TGTGCCAGCAGTTATCGGCGGCTCCAAGAGACCCAGTACTTC. Its translation is CASSYRRLQETQYF.

J is TRBJ1-2 and V is TRBV27; 8 nucleotides line up with TRBD1. V dropped 6 bases and J dropped 3; count of bases not matched to a gene: 9. In germline, CDR1 is MNHEY, CDR2 SMNVEV (reference sequence). The CDR3 loop spans 15 amino acids. CDR3 residues: CASSTRQGRDYGYTF. The CDR3 DNA is TGTGCCAGCAGCACCCGACAGGGGCGCGACTATGGCTACACCTTC.

Remarks on this clone: This same CDR3 is encoded by further DNA sequences in the sample. This chain joins TRBV10-3 and TRBJ2-3, with D hard to call. The CDR3 runs to 12 residues. The V gene lost 3 bases and the J gene lost 3 bases, with 4 bases spanning the gap. Germline values: CDR1 ENHRY, CDR2 SYGVKD. The CDR3 DNA reads as TGTGCCATCAGTGAAAGTACAGATACGCAGTATTTT. As protein: CAISESTDTQYF.

The V gene is TRBV5-1, the J gene TRBJ2-1; the D is unclear. Germline CDR1 SGHRS, CDR2 YFSETQ. The CDR3 runs 12 residues. Trimming removed 4 bases at V and 6 bases at J, with 8 bases between. Written as DNA, the CDR3 is TGCGCCAGCAGCGGGCAGAGCAATGAGCAGTTCTTC. This sequence encodes CASSGQSNEQFF. Using reference TRBV5-1 and TRBJ2-1 for the parts outside the CDR3, the full variable domain is KAGVTQTPRYLIKTRGQQVTLSCSPISGHRSVSWYQQTPGQGLQFLFEYFSETQRNKGNFPGRFSGRQFSNSRSEMNVSTLELGDSALYLCASSGQSNEQFFGPGTRLTVL.

The rearrangement uses TRBV19 and TRBJ1-6, with D unclear. The V and J ends lost 9 bases and 10 bases respectively, with 16 bases between them. The CDR3 has 13 residues. From germline, CDR1 is LNHDA and CDR2 SQIVND (reference sequence). The DNA for the CDR3 is TGTGCCAGCCACAGCGGCGGGAGATCACCCCTCCACTTT. This gives the protein CASHSGGRSPLHF.

The rearrangement joins TRBV2 to TRBJ1-4; weak D call: TRBD1 (5 bases). The germline V gene has CDR1 SNHLY and CDR2 FYNNEI. The CDR3 sequence is 14 residues long. V lost 6 bases, J lost 4 bases, and 12 bases lay in between. The CDR3 DNA reads TGTGCCAGCAGCGACCCGGGGGGTAATGAAAAACTGTTTTTT. Protein: CASSDPGGNEKLFF. The full variable domain, completed using reference TRBV2 and TRBJ1-4, is EPEVTQTPSHQVTQMGQEVILRCVPISNHLYFYWYRQILGQKVEFLVSFYNNEISEKSEIFDDQFSVERPDGSNFTLKIRSTKLEDSAMYFCASSDPGGNEKLFFGSGTQLSVL.

The chain has TRBV6-5 and TRBJ2-3; the D is unclear. The CDR3 is made up of 13 amino acids. Germline V gene lookup returns CDR1 MNHEY and CDR2 SVGAGI. Trimming took 0 bases from V and 6 from J, leaving 7 bases between them. The CDR3 region has the DNA TGTGCCAGCAGTTACTCCCCGGCCGATACGCAGTATTTT. Translation: CASSYSPADTQYF.

The DNA for the CDR3 is TGTGCCAGCAGCTTGAAGGGACAGAGAGACTCCTACGAGCAGTACTTC. This codes for CASSLKGQRDSYEQYF. This sequence joins TRBV5-4 and TRBJ2-7; 7 nucleotides line up with TRBD1. CDR3 length: 16 amino acids. Germline CDR1 reads SGHNT; CDR2 reads YYREEE (reference sequence). Trimming took 1 base from V and 0 from J; bases not matched to a gene: 7. The variable domain in full, with the rest retrieved from reference TRBV5-4 and TRBJ2-7, is ETGVTQSPTHLIKTRGQQVTLRCSSQSGHNTVSWYQQALGQGPQFIFQYYREEENGRGNFPPRFSGLQFPNYSSELNVNALELDDSALYLCASSLKGQRDSYEQYFGPGTRLTVT.

CDR3 loop: CASNYAGGLNTEAFF. DNA of the CDR3: TGCGCCAGCAACTACGCAGGGGGCTTGAACACTGAAGCTTTCTTT. V is TRBV5-1 and J is TRBJ1-1, with 8 bases lining up with TRBD1. The CDR3 consists of 15 residues. V lost 6 bases to trimming and J lost 0 bases; unmatched junction nucleotides: 7. Germline V gives CDR1 SGHRS, CDR2 YFSETQ.

The rearrangement uses TRBV5-1 and TRBJ2-2; tentative D call: TRBD2 (6 bases). Trimming left V 5 bases short and J 5 bases short, with 22 bases between. This CDR3 has 17 amino acids. Looked up from germline, CDR1 is SGHRS and CDR2 is YFSETQ. The CDR3 region is CASSSGGGVVETGELFF. CDR3 in DNA: TGCGCCAGCAGTTCGGGTGGCGGGGTTGTCGAGACCGGGGAGCTGTTTTTT.